This T cell receptor beta chain derives from a study of T cells in localized non-small cell lung cancer (TCRdb year 2020). In the study overall: The study analyzed T cell repertoires of hundreds of early-stage NSCLC patients, comparing tumors and uninvolved tumor-adjacent lungs. The cohort comprised 200 to 300 treatment-naïve NSCLC patients with resected, localized lung tumors. Of the NSCLC patients, around 140 were male and 85 to 110 were female, and the mean age was about 69 years.

TCR beta CDR3 regions were sequenced from DNA using the immunoSEQ Assay. In the original analysis: T cell density was computed as TCR beta template counts normalized to usable DNA estimated by amplifying housekeeping genes. Using the preseqR package, richness was estimated by extrapolating to 120,000 templates for tissue samples and 400,000 templates for PBMC samples. Clonality was taken to be one minus Pielou's evenness. Tissue-enriched TCRs were identified by differential abundance testing using productive amino-acid clonotypes, minimum total count 5 and alpha 0.1. The Jaccard Index and the Morisita Overlap Index were used to quantify repertoire overlap between compartments. GLIPH grouped TCR beta CDR3s together with public tetramer-defined viral CDR3s, and a viral motif had to include at least three viral sequences and also show V-gene enrichment. The immuneACCESS repertoire file appears here via TCRdb, limited to in-frame rearrangements. These files lack a portion of the clones; in checked studies, under half of the deficit traces to unresolved V genes, and the cause of the others is not known. V and J calls and clone size are those listed in that table; D and trimming were worked out from the DNA. In this sample the table shows roughly 24,000 clones, under 90% of which occur a single time. 22% of the sample is in the top ten clones.

Reading the germline V gene gives CDR1 KGHSH and CDR2 LQKENI. At the junction V is shortened by 6 bases and J by 4 bases; bases outside the gene matches: 5. The CDR3 has 15 amino acids, counting the end cysteine and phenylalanine. Of the read, only the CDR3 DNA is kept; its 45 bases are in frame from base 1. A remark on this clone: This clone's antigen is unknown. No base-level quality is on record; no much larger clone is a single base apart.

At diagnosis, tumor, uninvolved tumor-adjacent lung and peripheral blood were collected and then preserved as a mix of FFPE and fresh-frozen material. For TCR repertoire profiling, blood samples were analyzed as peripheral blood mononuclear cells. On the study overall, not on this receptor specifically: Because the study design was exploratory, TCR variables were selected using unadjusted p-values without false-discovery rate correction. Of the top 100 tumor clones, a median of around 57 were detected in paired uninvolved adjacent lung; 28 were also among that lung's top 100. Higher blood T cell density associated with longer overall survival, while higher adjacent-lung clonality associated with shorter survival. Because multi-region sequencing of the tumors was not done, intratumor heterogeneity could not be ruled out. Uninvolved tumor-adjacent lung showed the highest T cell clonality, higher than tumor, which suggests more focused antigenic responses in the adjacent lung.

The sequence was collected from a man aged 40 to 70 with stage I squamous cell lung carcinoma. The V and J segments used are TRBV18 and TRBJ2-3; 12 bases in the middle match TRBD2. The sequences come from peripheral blood, collected before any cancer treatment. The bases read TGTGCCAGCTCTCTAGCGGGGGGGCCATCAGATACGCAGTATTTT. Its translation reads: CASSLAGGPSDTQYF.